The rows below give T cell receptor beta chains drawn from one sample of a study of blood T cell repertoires in COVID-19. TCRdb's copy holds only in-frame clones and misses some; the assay was immunoSEQ multiplex PCR. The sample holds about 280,000 clones, less than 90% seen once. Sequencing was carried out using peripheral blood. The receptors derive from a human donor in a cohort sampled during active COVID-19. Each CDR3 is given with its conserved first and last residue. Fields, in order: D gene, V gene, clone size, J gene, CDR3 length, CDR3 DNA, CDR3 protein. D genes are given only for firm matches. Only some rows state a clone size, as once, few, many or a class for expanded clones.

D: NA; V: TRBV29-1; size: NA; J: TRBJ2-2; length: 12; DNA: TGCAGCGTAGGTACGGGAACCGGGGAGCTGTTTTTT; CDR3: CSVGTGTGELFF
D: NA; V: TRBV30; size: once; J: TRBJ2-5; length: 13; DNA: TGTGCCTGGAGTGACCGGGCTAGCAGTTACCAGTACTTC; CDR3: CAWSDRASSYQYF
D: NA; V: TRBV9; size: NA; J: TRBJ1-1; length: 14; DNA: TGTGCCAGCAGCGTCGCCCCCGACAGTCCCGAAGCTTTCTTT; CDR3: CASSVAPDSPEAFF
D: NA; V: TRBV11-2; size: NA; J: TRBJ1-1; length: 12; DNA: TGTGCCAGCAGCTCACAGGGCACTGAAGCTTTCTTT; CDR3: CASSSQGTEAFF
D: TRBD1; V: TRBV7-9; size: few; J: TRBJ2-2; length: 16; DNA: TGTGCCAGCAGCTCCCCCGGGACAGGTTTCATCGGGGAGCTGTTTTTT; CDR3: CASSSPGTGFIGELFF
D: TRBD1; V: TRBV13; size: NA; J: TRBJ2-7; length: 13; DNA: TGTGCCAGCAGCCGTGGACAGGGGTACGAGCAGTACTTC; CDR3: CASSRGQGYEQYF
D: TRBD1; V: TRBV27; size: once; J: TRBJ1-6; length: 15; DNA: TGTGCCAGCAGAAGGACCGGGACAGGTACTTCACCCCTCCACTTT; CDR3: CASRRTGTGTSPLHF
D: TRBD2; V: TRBV15; size: NA; J: TRBJ2-1; length: 14; DNA: TGTGCCACCAGCTCAAGAGCGGGAGCAGGTGAGCAGTTCTTC; CDR3: CATSSRAGAGEQFF
D: TRBD2; V: TRBV10-1; size: NA; J: TRBJ2-2; length: 17; DNA: TGCGCCAGCAGTGAGTCGGGCGGGAGGGCGAACACCGGGGAGCTGTTTTTT; CDR3: CASSESGGRANTGELFF
D: NA; V: TRBV7-8; size: NA; J: TRBJ1-1; length: 13; DNA: TGTGCCAGCAGCTCCTACAGTAACGCTGAAGCTTTCTTT; CDR3: CASSSYSNAEAFF
D: TRBD2; V: TRBV10-1; size: NA; J: TRBJ2-7; length: 13; DNA: TGCGCCAGCAGTCCAGCGGGGCCCTACGAGCAGTACTTC; CDR3: CASSPAGPYEQYF
D: TRBD1; V: TRBV28; size: few; J: TRBJ1-5; length: 15; DNA: TGTGCCAGCAGTCCTACGGACAGGGGAATCCAGCCCCAGCATTTT; CDR3: CASSPTDRGIQPQHF
D: TRBD2; V: TRBV2; size: NA; J: TRBJ2-1; length: 15; DNA: TGTGCCAGCAGTGAAGCTTCTAGCGGGGCGCTTGAGCAGTTCTTC; CDR3: CASSEASSGALEQFF
D: TRBD2; V: TRBV9; size: once; J: TRBJ2-3; length: 15; DNA: TGTGCCAGCAGCGTAGTAGGGAGGGGCACAGATACGCAGTATTTT; CDR3: CASSVVGRGTDTQYF
D: NA; V: TRBV3-1/TRBV3-2; size: NA; J: TRBJ1-2; length: 14; DNA: TGTGCCAGCAGCCAAGTAAGGGGAAGGGATGGCTACACCTTC; CDR3: CASSQVRGRDGYTF
D: TRBD2; V: TRBV19; size: once; J: TRBJ2-3; length: 15; DNA: TGTGCCAGTAGAGAGACTAGCGGGAGAGGAGATACGCAGTATTTT; CDR3: CASRETSGRGDTQYF
D: TRBD1; V: TRBV4-2; size: NA; J: TRBJ1-2; length: 15; DNA: TGTGCCAGCAGCCAAGCCCGACAGGGCGTCTCTGGCTACACCTTC; CDR3: CASSQARQGVSGYTF
D: TRBD2; V: TRBV29-1; size: NA; J: TRBJ2-5; length: 15; DNA: TGCAGCGTTGGGGGGGGAAGGGACGGTGGTGAGACCCAGTACTTC; CDR3: CSVGGGRDGGETQYF
D: TRBD2; V: TRBV5-5; size: NA; J: TRBJ2-5; length: 16; DNA: TGTGCCAGCAGCTCCCCGGGACTAGCGGGAGGGGCGACCCAGTACTTC; CDR3: CASSSPGLAGGATQYF
D: NA; V: TRBV18; size: NA; J: TRBJ1-6; length: 16; DNA: TGTGCCAGCTCACCACCGGGGACACCGTATAATTCACCCCTCCACTTT; CDR3: CASSPPGTPYNSPLHF
D: NA; V: TRBV11-2; size: NA; J: TRBJ2-1; length: 12; DNA: TGTGCCAGCAGCCACGGGGGAGGAACGCAGTTCTTC; CDR3: CASSHGGGTQFF
D: NA; V: TRBV19; size: once; J: TRBJ1-3; length: 13; DNA: TGTGCCAGTAGTCGTTACTCTGGAAACACCATATATTTT; CDR3: CASSRYSGNTIYF
D: NA; V: TRBV18; size: NA; J: TRBJ2-5; length: 15; DNA: TGTGCCAGCTCACCCCCCGGACAGCCCCAAGAGACCCAGTACTTC; CDR3: CASSPPGQPQETQYF
D: TRBD1; V: TRBV2; size: NA; J: TRBJ1-3; length: 15; DNA: TGTGCCAGCAGGGCGGGACAGAGCTCTGGAAACACCATATATTTT; CDR3: CASRAGQSSGNTIYF
D: TRBD2; V: TRBV4-3; size: NA; J: TRBJ2-4; length: 16; DNA: TGCGCCAGCAGCCAAGATTCGGTCCAGCGGGAGGTGGTTCAGTACTTC; CDR3: CASSQDSVQREVVQYF
D: TRBD1; V: TRBV3-1/TRBV3-2; size: once; J: TRBJ1-2; length: 12; DNA: TGTGCCAGCGGGACAGGGCAATTCGGCTACACCTTC; CDR3: CASGTGQFGYTF
D: NA; V: TRBV5-4; size: NA; J: TRBJ1-4; length: 17; DNA: TGTGCCAGCAGCTTGGGACCCACAGGTGCAACTAATGAAAAACTGTTTTTT; CDR3: CASSLGPTGATNEKLFF